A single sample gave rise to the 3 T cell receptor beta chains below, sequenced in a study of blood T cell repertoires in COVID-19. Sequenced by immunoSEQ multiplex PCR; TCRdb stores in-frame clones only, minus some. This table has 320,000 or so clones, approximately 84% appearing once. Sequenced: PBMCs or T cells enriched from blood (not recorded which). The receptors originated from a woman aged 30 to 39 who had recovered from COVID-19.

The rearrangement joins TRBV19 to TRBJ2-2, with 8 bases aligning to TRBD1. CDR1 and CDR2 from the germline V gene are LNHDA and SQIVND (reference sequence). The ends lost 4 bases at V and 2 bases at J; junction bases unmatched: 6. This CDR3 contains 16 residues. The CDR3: CASSTQGARNTGELFF. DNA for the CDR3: TGTGCCAGTAGTACTCAGGGGGCCCGTAACACCGGGGAGCTGTTTTTT.

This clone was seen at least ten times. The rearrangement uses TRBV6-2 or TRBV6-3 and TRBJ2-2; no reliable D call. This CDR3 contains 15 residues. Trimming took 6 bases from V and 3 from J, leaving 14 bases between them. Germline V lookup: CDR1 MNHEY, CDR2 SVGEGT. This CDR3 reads CASSPGARDTGELFF. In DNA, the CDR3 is TGTGCCAGCAGCCCCGGTGCAAGAGACACCGGGGAGCTGTTTTTT.

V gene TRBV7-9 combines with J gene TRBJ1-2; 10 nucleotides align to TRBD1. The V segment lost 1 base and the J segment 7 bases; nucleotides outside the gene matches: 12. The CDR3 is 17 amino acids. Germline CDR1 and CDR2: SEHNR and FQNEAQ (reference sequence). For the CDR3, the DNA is TGTGCCAGCAGCTTAGAACAGGGAGACAGGGGGCTCGGTGGCTACACCTTC. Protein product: CASSLEQGDRGLGGYTF. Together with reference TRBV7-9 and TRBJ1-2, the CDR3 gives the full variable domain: DTGVSQNPRHKITKRGQNVTFRCDPISEHNRLYWYRQTLGQGPEFLTYFQNEAQLEKSRLLSDRFSAERPKGSFSTLEIQRTEQGDSAMYLCASSLEQGDRGLGGYTFGSGTRLTVV.